The clone carrying this T cell receptor (beta chain) was detected only a few times. The antigen is unknown. The sample originates from a study of T cell responses to AZD1222 COVID-19 vaccine. Study-level findings and limits: Donors skewed white British and female; clonal diversity was possibly underestimated. Targets within unmutated variant regions were reportedly found for nearly half of spike-specific TCRs. An increase in Spike-specific TCR breadth and depth was observed after two AZD1222 doses.

Measured with immunoSEQ multiplex PCR; TCRdb has only the in-frame clones, and not every one. The profile shows around 150,000 clones, 92% of them singletons. CDR3 length equals 14 residues. Germline V gene lookup returns CDR1 SEHNR and CDR2 FQNEAQ (reference sequence). Trimming left V 5 bases short and J 5 bases short, with 12 bases between. Sequenced material: peripheral blood, taken 28 days after the second AZD1222 dose. This TCR was recovered from an adult who received the AZD1222 COVID-19 vaccine. The rearrangement uses TRBV7-9 and TRBJ2-2; the D gene is possibly TRBD1 (5 bases). The CDR3 reads CASSALQGTGELFF. The CDR3 coding sequence is TGTGCCAGCAGCGCACTGCAGGGTACCGGGGAGCTGTTTTTT.